The clone carrying this TCR beta chain was detected only a few times. Germline V lookup: CDR1 MNHEY, CDR2 SMNVEV (reference sequence). The CDR3 extends over 15 amino acids. Trimming removed 3 bases at V and 8 bases at J, with 17 bases between. The sample comes from a study of blood T cells in healthy people across ages. Sample-barcoded 5' priming and a J-beta primer mix drove a second PCR of about 7 to 12 cycles. Tagging of each cDNA molecule was performed by a template-switch adaptor with 12 random nucleotides. TCRdb independently ran MiXCR on the 5' RACE reads; one entry per CDR3 protein. The sample lists approximately 800,000 distinct CDR3 sequences, roughly 60% occurring once.

Sequenced sample: blood. This TCR was recovered from a man aged 30 to 45 in good health. The rearrangement links TRBV27 to TRBJ2-1, with a tentative D call TRBD1 (6 bases). The CDR3 DNA follows: TGTGCCAGCAGTTTCGAACAGGGCCTATGGGATGAGCAGTTCTTC. This gives the protein CASSFEQGLWDEQFF.